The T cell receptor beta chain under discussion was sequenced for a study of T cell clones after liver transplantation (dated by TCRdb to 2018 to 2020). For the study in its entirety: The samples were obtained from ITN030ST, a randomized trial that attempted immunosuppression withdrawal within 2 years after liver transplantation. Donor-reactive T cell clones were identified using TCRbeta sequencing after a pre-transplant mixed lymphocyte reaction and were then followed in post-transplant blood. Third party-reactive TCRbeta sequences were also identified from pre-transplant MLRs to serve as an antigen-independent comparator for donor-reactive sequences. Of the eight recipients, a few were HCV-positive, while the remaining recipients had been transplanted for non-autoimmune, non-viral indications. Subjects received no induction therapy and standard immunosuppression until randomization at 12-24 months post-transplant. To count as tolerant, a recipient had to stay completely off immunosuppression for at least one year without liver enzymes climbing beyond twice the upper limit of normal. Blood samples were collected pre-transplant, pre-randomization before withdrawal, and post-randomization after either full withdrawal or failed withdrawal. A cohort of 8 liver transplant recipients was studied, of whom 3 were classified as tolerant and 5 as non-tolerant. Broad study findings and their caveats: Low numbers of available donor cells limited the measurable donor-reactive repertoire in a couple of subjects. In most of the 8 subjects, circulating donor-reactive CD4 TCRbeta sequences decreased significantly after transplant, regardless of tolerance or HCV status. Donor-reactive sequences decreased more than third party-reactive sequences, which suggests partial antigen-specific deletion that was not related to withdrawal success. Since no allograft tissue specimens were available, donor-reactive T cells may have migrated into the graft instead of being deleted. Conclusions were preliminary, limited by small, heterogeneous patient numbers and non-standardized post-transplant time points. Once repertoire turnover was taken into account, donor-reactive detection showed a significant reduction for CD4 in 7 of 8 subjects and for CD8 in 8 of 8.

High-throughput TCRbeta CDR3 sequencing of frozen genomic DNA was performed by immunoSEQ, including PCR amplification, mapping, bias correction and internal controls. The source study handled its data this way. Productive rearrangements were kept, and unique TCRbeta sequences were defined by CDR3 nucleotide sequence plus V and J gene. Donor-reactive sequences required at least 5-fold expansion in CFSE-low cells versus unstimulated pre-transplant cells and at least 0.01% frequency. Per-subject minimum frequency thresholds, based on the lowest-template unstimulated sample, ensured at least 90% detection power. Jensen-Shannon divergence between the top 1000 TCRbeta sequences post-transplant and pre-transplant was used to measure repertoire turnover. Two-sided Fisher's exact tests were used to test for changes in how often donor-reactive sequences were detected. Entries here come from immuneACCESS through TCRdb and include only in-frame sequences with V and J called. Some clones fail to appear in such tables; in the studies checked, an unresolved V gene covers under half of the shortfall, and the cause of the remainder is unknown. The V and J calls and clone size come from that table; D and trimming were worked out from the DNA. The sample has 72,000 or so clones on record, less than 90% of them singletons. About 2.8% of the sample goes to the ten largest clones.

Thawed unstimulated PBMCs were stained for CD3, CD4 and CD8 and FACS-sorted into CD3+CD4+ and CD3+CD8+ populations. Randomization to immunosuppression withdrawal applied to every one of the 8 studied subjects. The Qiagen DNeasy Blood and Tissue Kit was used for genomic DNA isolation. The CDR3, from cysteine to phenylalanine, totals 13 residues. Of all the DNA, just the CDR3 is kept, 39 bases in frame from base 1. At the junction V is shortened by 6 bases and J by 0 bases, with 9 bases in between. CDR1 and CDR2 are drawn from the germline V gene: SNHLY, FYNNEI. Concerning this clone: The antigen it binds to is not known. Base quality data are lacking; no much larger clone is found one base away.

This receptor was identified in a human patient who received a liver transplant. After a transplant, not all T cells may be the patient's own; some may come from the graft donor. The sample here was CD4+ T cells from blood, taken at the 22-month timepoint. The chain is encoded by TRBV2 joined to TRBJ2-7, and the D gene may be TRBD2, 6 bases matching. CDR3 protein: CASRGTDSYEQYF. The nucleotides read TGTGCCAGCAGGGGGACTGACTCCTACGAGCAGTACTTC.